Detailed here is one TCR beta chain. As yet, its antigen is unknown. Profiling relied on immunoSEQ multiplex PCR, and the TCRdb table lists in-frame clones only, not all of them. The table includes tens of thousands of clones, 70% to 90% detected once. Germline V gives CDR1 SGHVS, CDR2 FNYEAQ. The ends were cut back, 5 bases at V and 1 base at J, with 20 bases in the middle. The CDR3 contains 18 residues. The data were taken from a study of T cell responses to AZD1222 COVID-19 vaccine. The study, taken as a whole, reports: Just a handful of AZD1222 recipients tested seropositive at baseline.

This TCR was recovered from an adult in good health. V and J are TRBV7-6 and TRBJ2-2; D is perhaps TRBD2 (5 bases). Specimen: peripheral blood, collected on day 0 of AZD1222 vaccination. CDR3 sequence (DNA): TGTGCCAGCAGCCTTAGAGAAGCCGGACTTTTGAACACCGGGGAGCTGTTTTTT. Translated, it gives CASSLREAGLLNTGELFF.